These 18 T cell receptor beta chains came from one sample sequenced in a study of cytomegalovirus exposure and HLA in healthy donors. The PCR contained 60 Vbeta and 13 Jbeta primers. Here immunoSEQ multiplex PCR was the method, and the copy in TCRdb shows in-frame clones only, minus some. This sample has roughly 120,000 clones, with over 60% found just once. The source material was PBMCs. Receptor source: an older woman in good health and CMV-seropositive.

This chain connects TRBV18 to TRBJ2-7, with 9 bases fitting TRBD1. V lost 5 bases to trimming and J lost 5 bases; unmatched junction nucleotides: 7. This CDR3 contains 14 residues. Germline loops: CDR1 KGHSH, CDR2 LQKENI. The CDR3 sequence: CASSAPGQGHEQYF. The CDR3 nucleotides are TGTGCCAGCTCAGCGCCGGGACAGGGCCACGAGCAGTACTTC. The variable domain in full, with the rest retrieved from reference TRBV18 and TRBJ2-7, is NAGVMQNPRHLVRRRGQEARLRCSPMKGHSHVYWYRQLPEEGLKFMVYLQKENIIDESGMPKERFSAEFPKEGPSILRIQQVVRGDSAAYFCASSAPGQGHEQYFGPGTRLTVT.

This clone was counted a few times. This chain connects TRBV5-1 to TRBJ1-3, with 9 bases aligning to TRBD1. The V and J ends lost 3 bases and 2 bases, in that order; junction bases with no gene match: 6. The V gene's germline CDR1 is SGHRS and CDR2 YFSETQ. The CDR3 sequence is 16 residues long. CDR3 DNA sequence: TGCGCCAGCAGCTCGATGGGACAGGGCGCTGGAAACACCATATATTTT. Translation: CASSSMGQGAGNTIYF.

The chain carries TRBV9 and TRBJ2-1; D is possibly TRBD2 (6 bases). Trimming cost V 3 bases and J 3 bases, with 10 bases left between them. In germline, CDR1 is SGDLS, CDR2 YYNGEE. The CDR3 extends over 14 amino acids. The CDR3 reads CASSAQGLYNEQFF. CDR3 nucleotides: TGTGCCAGCAGCGCTCAGGGACTCTACAATGAGCAGTTCTTC.

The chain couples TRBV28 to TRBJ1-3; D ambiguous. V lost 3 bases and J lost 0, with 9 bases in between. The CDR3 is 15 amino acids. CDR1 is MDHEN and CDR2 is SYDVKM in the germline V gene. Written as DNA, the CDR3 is TGTGCCAGCAGTTTTTATCCCCGCTCTGGAAACACCATATATTTT. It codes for CASSFYPRSGNTIYF.

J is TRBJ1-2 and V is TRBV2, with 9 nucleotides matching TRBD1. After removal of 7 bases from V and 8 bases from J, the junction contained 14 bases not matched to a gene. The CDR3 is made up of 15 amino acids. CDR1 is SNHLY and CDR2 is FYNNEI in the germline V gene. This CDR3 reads CASNRDRDFGRGYTF. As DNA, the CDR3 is TGTGCCAGCAACCGGGACAGGGACTTCGGGAGGGGCTACACCTTC.

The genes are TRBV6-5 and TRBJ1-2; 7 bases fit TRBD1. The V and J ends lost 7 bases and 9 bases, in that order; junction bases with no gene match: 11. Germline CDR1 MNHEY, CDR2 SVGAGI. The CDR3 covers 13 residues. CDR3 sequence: CASTPGTAMRYTF. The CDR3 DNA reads TGTGCCAGCACCCCCGGGACAGCTATGCGCTACACCTTC.

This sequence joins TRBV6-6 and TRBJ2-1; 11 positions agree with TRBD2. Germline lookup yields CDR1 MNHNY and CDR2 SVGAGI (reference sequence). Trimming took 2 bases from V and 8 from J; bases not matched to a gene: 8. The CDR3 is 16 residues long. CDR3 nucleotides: TGTGCCAGCAGTTACCTTACTAGCGGGAGATCCCATGAGCAGTTCTTC. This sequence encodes CASSYLTSGRSHEQFF.

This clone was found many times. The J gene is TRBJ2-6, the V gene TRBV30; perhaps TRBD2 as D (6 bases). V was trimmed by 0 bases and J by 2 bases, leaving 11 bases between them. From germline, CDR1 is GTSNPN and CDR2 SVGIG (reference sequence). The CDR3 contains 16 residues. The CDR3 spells CAWSVWGGAGANVLTF. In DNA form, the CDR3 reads TGTGCCTGGAGTGTATGGGGAGGTGCTGGGGCCAACGTCCTGACTTTC.

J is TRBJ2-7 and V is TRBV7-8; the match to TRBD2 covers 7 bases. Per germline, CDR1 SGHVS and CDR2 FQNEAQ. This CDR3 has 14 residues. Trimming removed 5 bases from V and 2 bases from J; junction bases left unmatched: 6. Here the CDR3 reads CASSPRGGTYEQYF. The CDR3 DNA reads TGTGCCAGCAGCCCCCGGGGAGGGACCTACGAGCAGTACTTC. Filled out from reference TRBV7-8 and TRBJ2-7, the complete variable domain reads GAGVSQSPRYKVAKRGQDVALRCDPISGHVSLFWYQQALGQGPEFLTYFQNEAQLDKSGLPSDRFFAERPEGSVSTLKIQRTQQEDSAVYLCASSPRGGTYEQYFGPGTRLTVT.

DNA for the CDR3: TGCAGCGTTGCGGAGAGCTCCTATAATTCACCCCTCCACTTT. Amino acid sequence: CSVAESSYNSPLHF. The V and J genes are TRBV29-1 and TRBJ1-6; the D is unclear. This CDR3 contains 14 residues. The germline V and J ends were trimmed by 4 bases and 0 bases, with 7 bases remaining between them. Germline loops: CDR1 SQVTM, CDR2 ANQGSEA.

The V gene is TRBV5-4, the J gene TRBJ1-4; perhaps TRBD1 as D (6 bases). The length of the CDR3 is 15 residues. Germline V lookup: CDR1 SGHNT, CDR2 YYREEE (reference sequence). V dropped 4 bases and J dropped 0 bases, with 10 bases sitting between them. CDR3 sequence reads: CASSIGGATNEKLFF. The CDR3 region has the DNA TGTGCCAGCAGCATAGGGGGGGCAACTAATGAAAAACTGTTTTTT.

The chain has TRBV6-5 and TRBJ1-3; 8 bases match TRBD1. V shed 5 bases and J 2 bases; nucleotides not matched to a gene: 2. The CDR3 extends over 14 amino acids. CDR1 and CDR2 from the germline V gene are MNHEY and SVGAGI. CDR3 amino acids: CASSTTGAGNTIYF. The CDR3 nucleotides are TGTGCCAGCAGTACGACAGGGGCTGGAAACACCATATATTTT.

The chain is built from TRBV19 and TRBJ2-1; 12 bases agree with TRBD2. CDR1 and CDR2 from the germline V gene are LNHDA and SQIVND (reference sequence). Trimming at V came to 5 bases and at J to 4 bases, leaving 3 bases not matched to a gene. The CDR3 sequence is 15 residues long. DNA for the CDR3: TGTGCCAGTAGTCGCGGACTAGCGGGGTACAATGAGCAGTTCTTC. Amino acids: CASSRGLAGYNEQFF.

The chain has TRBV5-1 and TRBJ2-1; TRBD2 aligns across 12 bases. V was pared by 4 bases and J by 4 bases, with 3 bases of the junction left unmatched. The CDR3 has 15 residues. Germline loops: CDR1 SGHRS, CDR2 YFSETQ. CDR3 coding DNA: TGCGCCAGCAGCAAACTAGCGGGAGGTTACAATGAGCAGTTCTTC. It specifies CASSKLAGGYNEQFF.

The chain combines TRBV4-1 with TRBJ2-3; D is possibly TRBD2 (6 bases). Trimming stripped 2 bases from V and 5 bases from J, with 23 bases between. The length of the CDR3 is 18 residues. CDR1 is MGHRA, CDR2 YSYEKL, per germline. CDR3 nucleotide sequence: TGCGCCAGCAGCCAATTTTCGATAGCGGTCAAGAGGGAAGATACGCAGTATTTT. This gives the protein CASSQFSIAVKREDTQYF.

CDR3 nucleotide sequence: TGTGCCAGCAGCGCAACAGGGAAGGGAAACACCATATATTTT. Translated: CASSATGKGNTIYF. This chain connects TRBV9 to TRBJ1-3; a weak D match, TRBD1 (6 bases). The CDR3 totals 14 residues. Germline CDR1 is SGDLS and CDR2 is YYNGEE. Trimming shortened V by 3 bases and J by 4 bases, and 11 bases separated the two germline ends.

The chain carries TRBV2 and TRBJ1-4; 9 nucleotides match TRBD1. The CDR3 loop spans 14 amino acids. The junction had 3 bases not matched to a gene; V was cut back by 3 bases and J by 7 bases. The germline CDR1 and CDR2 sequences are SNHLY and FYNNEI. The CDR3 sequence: CASSEDRGSEKLFF. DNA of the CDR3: TGTGCCAGCAGTGAGGACAGGGGTAGTGAAAAACTGTTTTTT.

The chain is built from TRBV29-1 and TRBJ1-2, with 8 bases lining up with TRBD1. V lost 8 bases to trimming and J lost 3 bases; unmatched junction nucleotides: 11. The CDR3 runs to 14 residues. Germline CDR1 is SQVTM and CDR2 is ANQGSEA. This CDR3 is CSIHPSDRDYGYTF. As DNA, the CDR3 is TGCAGCATCCACCCCTCGGACAGGGACTATGGCTACACCTTC.